These 3 T cell receptor beta chains came from one sample sequenced in a study of OX40 agonist ivuxolimab in advanced cancers. Method: immunoSEQ multiplex PCR; TCRdb's copy keeps in-frame clones and lacks some. The data contain some 37,000 clones, roughly four fifths of them singletons. Source: CD4+ or CD8+ T cells sorted from blood, taken in a trial of the OX40 agonist ivuxolimab. The receptors were gathered from an adult with an advanced solid tumor such as melanoma, head and neck, liver or kidney cancer.

The chain combines TRBV11-2 with TRBJ2-7; 8 positions agree with TRBD1. Germline V CDR1 and CDR2: SGHAT, FQNNGV. This CDR3 has 15 amino acids. V lost 8 bases to trimming and J lost 2 bases; unmatched junction nucleotides: 11. The CDR3 nucleotides read TGTGCCAGCGAACTCCCGTTACAGGGGGCCTACGAGCAGTACTTC. Its translation: CASELPLQGAYEQYF.

The chain is built from TRBV10-3 and TRBJ2-4; 8 bases agree with TRBD2. The CDR3 contains 15 residues. Trimming at V came to 3 bases and at J to 5 bases, leaving 6 bases not matched to a gene. In germline, CDR1 is ENHRY, CDR2 SYGVKD. This CDR3 reads CAISDASGRENIQYF. The DNA of the CDR3 is TGTGCCATCAGTGATGCTAGCGGGCGCGAAAACATTCAGTACTTC.

The rearrangement links TRBV7-2 to TRBJ1-3; no definite D call. CDR3 length: 17 amino acids. Germline assignment: CDR1 SGHTA and CDR2 FQGNSA. The V and J ends lost 1 base and 0 bases respectively, with 13 bases between them. DNA for the CDR3: TGTGCCAGCAGCTTAGTTGGCAGCCCGGACTCTGGAAACACCATATATTTT. Amino acids: CASSLVGSPDSGNTIYF.